The 8 T cell receptor beta chains below were found in one sample sequenced in a study of blood T cell repertoires in COVID-19. Sequenced by immunoSEQ multiplex PCR; TCRdb stores in-frame clones only, minus some. The sample lists about 87,000 clones; around 87% were seen once. What was sequenced was peripheral blood. These receptors were collected from a middle-aged man with acute or convalescent COVID-19.

There are a few counts of this clone. This rearrangement joins TRBV2 to TRBJ1-5; no clear D gene. In germline, CDR1 is SNHLY, CDR2 FYNNEI. V lost 4 bases to trimming and J lost 8 bases, with 9 bases between them. The length of the CDR3 is 12 residues. The CDR3 is CASSGFEEPQHF. CDR3 sequence (DNA): TGTGCCAGCAGTGGCTTCGAGGAGCCCCAGCATTTT.

The chain links TRBV5-1 to TRBJ2-5; TRBD2 agrees at 11 bases. Germline assignment: CDR1 SGHRS and CDR2 YFSETQ. The ends lost 0 bases at V and 2 bases at J; junction bases unmatched: 6. The CDR3 runs to 17 residues. The CDR3 sequence is CASSLGPSGGTQETQYF. Here the CDR3 DNA reads TGCGCCAGCAGCTTGGGTCCTAGCGGGGGGACTCAAGAGACCCAGTACTTC.

The chain combines TRBV11-2 with TRBJ1-2; TRBD1 matches at 8 bases. V was clipped by 4 bases and J by 4 bases; unmatched bases: 8. Germline V gene lookup returns CDR1 SGHAT and CDR2 FQNNGV. There are 15 residues in the CDR3. The CDR3 DNA is TGTGCCAGCAGCTCACTGGACAGGGTTGTCTATGGCTACACCTTC. Translating gives CASSSLDRVVYGYTF.

The J gene is TRBJ1-1, the V gene TRBV4-1; D is ambiguous. CDR3 length: 15 residues. Germline V lookup: CDR1 MGHRA, CDR2 YSYEKL. Trimming shortened V by 1 base and J by 0 bases, and 9 bases separated the two germline ends. CDR3 region: CASSQVGSLNTEAFF. CDR3 nucleotide sequence: TGCGCCAGCAGCCAAGTGGGTAGCCTGAACACTGAAGCTTTCTTT.

The genes are TRBV19 and TRBJ1-2, with 8 bases identical to TRBD1. The CDR3 has 15 amino acids. In germline, CDR1 is LNHDA, CDR2 SQIVND (reference sequence). The V gene end was trimmed by 9 bases and the J gene end by 5 bases; junction bases not matched to a gene: 14. The CDR3 coding sequence is TGTGCCAGCCGAGAGTCAGGGGGCGCTGGGTATGGCTACACCTTC. Encoded protein: CASRESGGAGYGYTF.

The chain carries TRBV7-9 and TRBJ2-1, with 7 bases matching TRBD2. J was trimmed by 6 bases and V by 6 bases; bases with no gene match: 5. Looked up from germline, CDR1 is SEHNR and CDR2 is FQNEAQ (reference sequence). The CDR3 spans 13 residues. This chain's CDR3 is CASRIAGVNEQFF. The CDR3 nucleotides read TGTGCCAGCAGAATTGCGGGGGTCAATGAGCAGTTCTTC.

The V gene is TRBV11-2, the J gene TRBJ1-2; D uncertain. CDR3 size: 13 residues. Trimming removed 0 bases from V and 8 bases from J, with 10 bases in between. Per the germline V gene, CDR1 is SGHAT and CDR2 is FQNNGV. DNA of the CDR3: TGTGCCAGCAGCTTAGACGAGGGTGTCGGCTACACCTTC. Translated: CASSLDEGVGYTF. Full variable domain (rest looked up from reference TRBV11-2 and TRBJ1-2): EAGVAQSPRYKIIEKRQSVAFWCNPISGHATLYWYQQILGQGPKLLIQFQNNGVVDDSQLPKDRFSAERLKGVDSTLKIQPAKLEDSAVYLCASSLDEGVGYTFGSGTRLTVV.

V gene TRBV5-8 combines with J gene TRBJ1-6, with a weak D call TRBD1 (5 bases). From germline, CDR1 is SGHTS and CDR2 YDEGEE. The CDR3 has 14 residues. Deletions cut 2 bases from V and 9 bases from J, with 12 bases between. For the CDR3, the DNA is TGTGCCAGCAGCTTTCGACAGCCAAGTTCACCCCTCCACTTT. Residues: CASSFRQPSSPLHF.